What follows are 22 T cell receptor beta chains derived from one specimen sequenced in a study of CD8+CD57+ T cells in acquired aplastic anemia. Genomic DNA acted as the template from which TCR beta VDJ combination and CDR3 sequence profiling were carried out. TCRdb reanalysed the reads using MiXCR and keeps one entry per CDR3 protein. The sample consists of around 250,000 distinct CDR3 sequences, less than 85% of them appearing once. Patients sequenced had flow cytometry evidence of CD8+CD57+ cell expansion. Source material: sorted CD4+, CD8+, or CD8+CD57+ T cells (not recorded which) from PBMCs. These receptors all come from a human donor with aplastic anemia.

There are a few counts of this clonotype. The CDR3 nucleotides read TGTGCCAGCAGCGTAGCCTACAGGGACGGGGAGCTGTTTTTT. The encoded protein is CASSVAYRDGELFF. This chain links TRBV11-3 with TRBJ2-2, with D perhaps matching TRBD1 (6 bases). Per germline, CDR1 SGHNT and CDR2 YENEEA. The CDR3 covers 14 residues. Trimming cost V 5 bases and J 7 bases, with 14 bases left between them. Filled out from reference TRBV11-3 and TRBJ2-2, the complete variable domain reads EAGVVQSPRYKIIEKKQPVAFWCNPISGHNTLYWYLQNLGQGPELLIRYENEEAVDDSQLPKDRFSAERLKGVDSTLKIQPAELGDSAVYLCASSVAYRDGELFFGEGSRLTVL.

The genes are TRBV7-9 and TRBJ2-1, with D possibly matching TRBD1 (6 bases). Germline V gene sequence: CDR1 SEHNR, CDR2 FQNEAQ (reference sequence). This CDR3 contains 22 residues. Between the trimmed V and J ends, which lost 3 bases and 0 bases, there was a span of 30 bases. The CDR3 sequence is CASSLDSGSPTSSDSSYNEQFF. Written as DNA, the CDR3 is TGTGCCAGCAGCTTGGACAGCGGCAGTCCTACGAGCAGTGATAGCTCCTACAATGAGCAGTTCTTC.

The CDR3 DNA reads TGTGCCAGCAGCTTAGCTGGAAGTGCCGATACGCAGTATTTT. Residues: CASSLAGSADTQYF. This chain links TRBV11-3 with TRBJ2-3; D gene uncertain. V lost 1 base and J 6 bases, leaving 11 bases between the germline ends. In germline, CDR1 is SGHNT, CDR2 YENEEA. The CDR3 length is 14 residues.

The rearrangement joins TRBV5-4 to TRBJ2-1; 10 bases agree with TRBD2. The CDR3 totals 14 residues. V was clipped by 2 bases and J by 9 bases; unmatched bases: 5. Looked up from germline, CDR1 is SGHNT and CDR2 is YYREEE (reference sequence). The CDR3 spells CASSFTSGAFEQFF. CDR3 in DNA: TGTGCCAGCAGCTTTACTAGCGGGGCGTTTGAGCAGTTCTTC.

CDR3 amino acids: CASGLAGGPESHYF. The CDR3 DNA reads TGTGCCAGCGGCTTAGCTGGGGGCCCCGAGTCCCACTATTTT. This chain joins TRBV9 and TRBJ2-3; TRBD1 is a possible D gene (6 bases). The V end lost 7 bases, the J end lost 15 bases, and 27 bases lay between the germline ends. The CDR3 covers 14 residues. Germline-derived CDR1 and CDR2 are SGDLS and YYNGEE.

On this clonotype: A read error may produce the germline difference seen at one junction end. This chain connects TRBV7-9 to TRBJ2-3, with 9 bases identical to TRBD1. CDR1 is SEHNR, CDR2 FQNEAQ, per germline (reference sequence). This CDR3 region has 15 residues. The CDR3 sequence: CASSLGGQGMDTEYF. In nucleotides, the CDR3 is TGTGCCAGCAGCTTAGGGGGACAGGGCATGGATACGGAGTATTTT.

The V gene is TRBV7-9, the J gene TRBJ2-7; D remains ambiguous. Trimming left V 6 bases short and J 8 bases short, with 14 bases between. CDR1 is SEHNR and CDR2 is FQNEAQ in the germline V gene (reference sequence). The CDR3 is made up of 12 amino acids. CDR3 sequence (DNA): TGTGCCAGCAGTCCAGACCCGCGCAAGCAGTACTTC. Translating it yields CASSPDPRKQYF.

This chain connects TRBV19 to TRBJ1-6; 8 nucleotides align to TRBD1. Unmatched junction bases numbered 5, after V lost 7 bases and J lost 9 bases. There are 13 residues in the CDR3. Germline V lookup: CDR1 LNHDA, CDR2 SQIVND (reference sequence). CDR3 nucleotides: TGTGCCAGTAACGCAGGGGGCCTTTCACCCCTCCACTTT. This translates into CASNAGGLSPLHF.

With regard to this clonotype: A read error may produce the germline difference seen at one junction end. This sequence joins TRBV20-1 and TRBJ2-2; D may be TRBD1 or TRBD2 (7 bases each). The CDR3 has 16 amino acids. In germline, CDR1 is DFQATT, CDR2 SNEGSKA (reference sequence). CDR3 loop: CSARDRDRVEAGGLFF. CDR3 DNA: TGCAGTGCTAGAGACAGAGACAGGGTCGAGGCCGGGGGGCTGTTCTTT.

The chain is built from TRBV9 and TRBJ2-5; 8 positions agree with TRBD2. From germline, CDR1 is SGDLS and CDR2 YYNGEE. V was pared by 4 bases and J by 10 bases, with 9 bases of the junction left unmatched. CDR3 length: 13 amino acids. This CDR3 reads CASSLARGDHQYF. The CDR3 DNA sequence: TGTGCCAGCAGCCTAGCGCGGGGGGACCACCAGTACTTC.

Concerning this clonotype itself: The junction does not match germline at one end; this may be a read error. The chain has TRBV7-9 and TRBJ1-1; no firm D call. The germline V gene encodes CDR1 SEHNR and CDR2 FQNEAQ (reference sequence). The CDR3 covers 14 residues. CDR3 region: CASSLGPQVPESFF. In nucleotides, the CDR3 is TGTGCCAGCAGCTTAGGGCCCCAGGTGCCTGAATCTTTCTTT. Combining the CDR3 with reference TRBV7-9 and TRBJ1-1 gives the whole variable domain DTGVSQNPRHKITKRGQNVTFRCDPISEHNRLYWYRQTLGQGPEFLTYFQNEAQLEKSRLLSDRFSAERPKGSFSTLEIQRTEQGDSAMYLCASSLGPQVPESFFGQGTRLTVV.

The chain combines TRBV7-2 with TRBJ2-1; 7 positions agree with TRBD2. This CDR3 is built from 16 residues. J was trimmed by 10 bases and V by 2 bases; bases with no gene match: 14. Germline CDR1 and CDR2: SGHTA and FQGNSA. The CDR3 DNA reads as TGTGCCAGCAGCTTACAAAGAGGCGGCGGGAGCCAGGAGCAGTTCTTC. Amino acid sequence: CASSLQRGGGSQEQFF.

To note about this clonotype: A junction end diverges from the germline sequence, so it may reflect a read error. The chain couples TRBV7-8 to TRBJ2-5; tentatively, D is TRBD2 (6 bases). Per the germline V gene, CDR1 is SGHVS and CDR2 is FQNEAQ. The CDR3 covers 15 residues. The DNA of the CDR3 is TGTGCCAGCAGCTTTACGGGGACTTCCGGAGAGAACCAGTACTTC. Translation gives CASSFTGTSGENQYF.

For this clonotype: At one end the junction does not follow the germline gene, possibly because of a read error. V usage is TRBV2 and J usage is TRBJ1-2; weak D call: TRBD1 (5 bases). This CDR3 is 14 amino acids long. Germline V CDR1 and CDR2: SNHLY, FYNNEI. The CDR3 sequence is CASSQDNRRQPQHF. CDR3 in DNA: TGTGCCAGCAGTCAGGACAATAGGCGTCAGCCCCAGCATTTC.

The chain couples TRBV7-9 to TRBJ2-3; 8 nucleotides line up with TRBD2. V shed 3 bases and J 6 bases; nucleotides not matched to a gene: 8. Germline CDR1 is SEHNR and CDR2 is FQNEAQ (reference sequence). This CDR3 contains 15 residues. In DNA, the CDR3 is TGTGCCAGCAGCTTTGAAAGTAGCGGGGTGGATACGCAGTATTTT. Protein: CASSFESSGVDTQYF.

In regard to this clonotype: An end of the junction differs from the germline gene, which may be a read error. This chain uses TRBV9 with TRBJ2-5; TRBD1 might be the D (5 bases). Germline V gene lookup returns CDR1 SGDLS and CDR2 YYNGEE. CDR3 length: 14 amino acids. The CDR3 protein is CASSVGGSSETQYF. The CDR3 DNA is TGTGCCAGCAGCGTAGGGGGCAGTTCAGAGACGCAGTACTTC. Drawing the rest from reference TRBV9 and TRBJ2-5, the complete variable domain is DSGVTQTPKHLITATGQRVTLRCSPRSGDLSVYWYQQSLDQGLQFLIQYYNGEERAKGNILERFSAQQFPDLHSELNLSSLELGDSALYFCASSVGGSSETQYFGPGTRLLVL.

The gene calls are TRBV15 and TRBJ2-3; D is perhaps TRBD1 or TRBD2 (5 bases each). The DNA end is more similar to TRBJ2-7, so the J call may be wrong. CDR1 and CDR2 (germline): LNHNV, YYDKDF (reference sequence). The CDR3 has 14 amino acids. Here the CDR3 DNA reads TGTGCCACCAGCTTACCGGGACGTGCCGATGAGCAGTACTTC. Its translation is CATSLPGRADEQYF.

The gene calls are TRBV7-2 and TRBJ2-3, with TRBD2 identical over 9 bases. The CDR3 has 15 amino acids. V dropped 5 bases and J dropped 9; count of bases not matched to a gene: 12. The germline V gene has CDR1 SGHTA and CDR2 FQGNSA. The DNA for the CDR3 is TGTGCCAGCAGCCTACCGGCGGGGGGGCTGGAGACGCAGTATTTT. Translation gives CASSLPAGGLETQYF.

The chain has TRBV20-1 and TRBJ2-5; the D gene is possibly TRBD2 (6 bases). CDR1 DFQATT and CDR2 SNEGSKA come from the germline V gene (reference sequence). This CDR3 is built from 16 residues. V dropped 4 bases and J dropped 5 bases, with 23 bases sitting between them. CDR3 protein: CSATPTLDYSRETQYF. The CDR3 DNA reads as TGCAGTGCTACCCCAACGCTGGACTATTCACGGGAGACCCAGTACTTC.

The sample holds one count of this clonotype. V usage is TRBV20-1 and J usage is TRBJ1-6, with D perhaps TRBD1 (6 bases). Per germline, CDR1 DFQATT and CDR2 SNEGSKA (reference sequence). The CDR3 is made up of 15 amino acids. Trimming cost V 3 bases and J 6 bases, with 15 bases left between them. CDR3 residues: CSARETGRSNSPLHF. The CDR3 nucleotides are TGCAGTGCTAGGGAAACAGGGAGAAGTAATTCACCCCTCCACTTT.

This clonotype is a singleton in its sample. The V gene is TRBV6-5, the J gene TRBJ2-7, with D possibly being TRBD1 (5 bases). Germline V gene sequence: CDR1 MNHEY, CDR2 SVGAGI. Trimming stripped 3 bases from V and 3 bases from J, with 15 bases between. The CDR3 sequence is 15 residues long. The CDR3 DNA is TGTGCCAGCAGTTATGATGTGCAGGGTAACTACGAGCAGTACTTC. Protein sequence: CASSYDVQGNYEQYF.

This clonotype was found once. At one boundary the junction diverges from the germline segment, which might be a read error. The CDR3 coding sequence is TGTGCCAGCGAGGGGGCTGCCTCCAACGAGCAGTTC. Its protein product is CASEGAASNEQF. V usage is TRBV7-2 and J usage is TRBJ2-5, with 7 bases that match TRBD1. Looked up from germline, CDR1 is SGHTA and CDR2 is FQGNSA. The CDR3 sequence is 12 residues long. Full variable domain (missing parts from reference TRBV7-2 and TRBJ2-5): GAGVSQSPSNKVTEKGKDVELRCDPISGHTALYWYRQSLGQGLEFLIYFQGNSAPDKSGLPSDRFSAERTGGSVSTLTIQRTQQEDSAVYLCASEGAASNEQFGPGTRLLVL.